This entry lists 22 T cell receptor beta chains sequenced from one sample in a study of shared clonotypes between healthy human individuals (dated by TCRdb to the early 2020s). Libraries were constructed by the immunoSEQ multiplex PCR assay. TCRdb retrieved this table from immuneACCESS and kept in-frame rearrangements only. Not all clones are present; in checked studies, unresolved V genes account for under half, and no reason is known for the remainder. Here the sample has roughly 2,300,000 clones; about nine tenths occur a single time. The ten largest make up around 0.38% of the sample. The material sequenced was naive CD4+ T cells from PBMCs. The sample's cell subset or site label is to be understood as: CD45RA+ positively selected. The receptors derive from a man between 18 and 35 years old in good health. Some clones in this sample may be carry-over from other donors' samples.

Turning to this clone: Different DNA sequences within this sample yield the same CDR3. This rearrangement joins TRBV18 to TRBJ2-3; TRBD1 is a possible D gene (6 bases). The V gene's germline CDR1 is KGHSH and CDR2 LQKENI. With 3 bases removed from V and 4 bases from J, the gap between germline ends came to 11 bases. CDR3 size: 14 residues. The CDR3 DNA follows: TGTGCCAGCTCACCTTTGGACAGTGCAGATACGCAGTATTTT. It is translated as CASSPLDSADTQYF. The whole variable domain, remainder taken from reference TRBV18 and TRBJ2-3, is NAGVMQNPRHLVRRRGQEARLRCSPMKGHSHVYWYRQLPEEGLKFMVYLQKENIIDESGMPKERFSAEFPKEGPSILRIQQVVRGDSAAYFCASSPLDSADTQYFGPGTRLTVL.

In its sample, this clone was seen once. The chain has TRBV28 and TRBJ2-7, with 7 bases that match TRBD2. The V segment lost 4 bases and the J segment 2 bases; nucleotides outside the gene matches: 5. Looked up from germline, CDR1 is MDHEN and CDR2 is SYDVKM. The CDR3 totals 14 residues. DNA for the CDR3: TGTGCCAGCAGTTCGGCGGGAGTTCCCTACGAGCAGTACTTC. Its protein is CASSSAGVPYEQYF. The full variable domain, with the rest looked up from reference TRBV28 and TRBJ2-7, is DVKVTQSSRYLVKRTGEKVFLECVQDMDHENMFWYRQDPGLGLRLIYFSYDVKMKEKGDIPEGYSVSREKKERFSLILESASTNQTSMYLCASSSAGVPYEQYFGPGTRLTVT.

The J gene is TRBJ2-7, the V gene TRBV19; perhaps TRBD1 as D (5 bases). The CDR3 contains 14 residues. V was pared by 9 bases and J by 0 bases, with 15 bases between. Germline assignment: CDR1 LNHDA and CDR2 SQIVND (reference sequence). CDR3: CARLTDRDSYEQYF. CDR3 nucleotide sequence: TGTGCCAGGCTGACCGACAGAGACTCCTACGAGCAGTACTTC.

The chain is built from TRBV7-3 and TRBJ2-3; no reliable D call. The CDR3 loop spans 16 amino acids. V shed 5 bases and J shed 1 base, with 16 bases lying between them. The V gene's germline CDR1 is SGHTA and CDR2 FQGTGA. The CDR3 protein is CASSHNGQYGTDTQYF. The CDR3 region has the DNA TGTGCCAGCAGCCACAATGGCCAGTACGGCACAGATACGCAGTATTTT.

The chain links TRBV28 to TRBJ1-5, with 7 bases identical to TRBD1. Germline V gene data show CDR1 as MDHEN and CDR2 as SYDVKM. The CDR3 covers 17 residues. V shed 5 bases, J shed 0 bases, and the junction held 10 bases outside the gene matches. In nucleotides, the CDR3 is TGTGCCAGCAGTCCCCTCCTACAGGGGCATAGCAATCAGCCCCAGCATTTT. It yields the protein CASSPLLQGHSNQPQHF.

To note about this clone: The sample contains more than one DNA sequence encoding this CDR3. CDR3 in DNA: TGTGCCAGCTCCCCGGCGGATGAGCAGTTCTTC. This translates into CASSPADEQFF. The chain uses TRBV18 and TRBJ2-1; D call uncertain. Trimming removed 6 bases at V and 8 bases at J, with 8 bases between. The CDR3 is 11 amino acids. CDR1 and CDR2 from the germline V gene are KGHSH and LQKENI.

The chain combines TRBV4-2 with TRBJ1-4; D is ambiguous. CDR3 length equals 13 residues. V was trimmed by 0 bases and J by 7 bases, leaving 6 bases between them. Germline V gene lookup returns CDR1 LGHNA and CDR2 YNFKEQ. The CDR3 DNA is TGTGCCAGCAGCCAAGATCGGGGTGAAAAACTGTTTTTT. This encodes CASSQDRGEKLFF.

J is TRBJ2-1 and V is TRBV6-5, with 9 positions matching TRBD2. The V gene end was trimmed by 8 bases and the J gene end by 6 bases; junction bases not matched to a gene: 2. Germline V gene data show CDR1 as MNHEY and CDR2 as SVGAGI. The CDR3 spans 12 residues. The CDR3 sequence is CASGTSPNEQFF. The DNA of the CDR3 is TGTGCCAGCGGGACTAGCCCCAATGAGCAGTTCTTC.

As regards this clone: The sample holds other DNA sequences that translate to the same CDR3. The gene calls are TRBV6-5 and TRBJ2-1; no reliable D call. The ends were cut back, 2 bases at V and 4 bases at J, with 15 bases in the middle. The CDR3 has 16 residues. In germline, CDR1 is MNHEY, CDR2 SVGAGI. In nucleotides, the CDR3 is TGTGCCAGCAGTTACCGGCCCGCATCATCGTACAATGAGCAGTTCTTC. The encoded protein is CASSYRPASSYNEQFF.

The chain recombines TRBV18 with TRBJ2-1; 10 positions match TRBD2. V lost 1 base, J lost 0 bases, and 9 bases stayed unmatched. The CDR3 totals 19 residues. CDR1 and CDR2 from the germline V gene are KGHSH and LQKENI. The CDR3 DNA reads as TGTGCCAGCTCACCACTCACAGCTAGCGGGGGTAGCTCCTACAATGAGCAGTTCTTC. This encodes CASSPLTASGGSSYNEQFF.

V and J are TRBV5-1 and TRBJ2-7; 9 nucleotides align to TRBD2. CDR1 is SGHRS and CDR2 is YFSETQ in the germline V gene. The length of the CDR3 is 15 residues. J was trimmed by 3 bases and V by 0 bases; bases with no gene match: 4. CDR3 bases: TGCGCCAGCAGCTTGGGACTAGCGGAAGGCTACGAGCAGTACTTC. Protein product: CASSLGLAEGYEQYF.

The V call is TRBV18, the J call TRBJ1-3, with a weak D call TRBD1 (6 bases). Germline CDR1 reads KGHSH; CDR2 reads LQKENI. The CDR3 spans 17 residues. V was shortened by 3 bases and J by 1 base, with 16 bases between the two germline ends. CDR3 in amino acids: CASSPIPGAVSGNTIYF. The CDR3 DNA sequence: TGTGCCAGCTCACCCATACCGGGGGCAGTTTCTGGAAACACCATATATTTT.

CDR3 protein: CASSLDQGLHNEQFF. Written as DNA, the CDR3 is TGTGCCAGCAGCTTAGATCAGGGACTCCACAATGAGCAGTTCTTC. The chain uses TRBV7-2 and TRBJ2-1, with D possibly matching TRBD2 (6 bases). Germline assignment: CDR1 SGHTA and CDR2 FQGNSA. V lost 1 base, J lost 5 bases, and 12 bases lay in between. This CDR3 is built from 15 residues.

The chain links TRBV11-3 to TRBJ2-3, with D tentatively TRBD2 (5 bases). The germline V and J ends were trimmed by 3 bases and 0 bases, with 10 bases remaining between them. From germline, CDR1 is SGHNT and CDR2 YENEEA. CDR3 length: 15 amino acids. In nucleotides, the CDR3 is TGTGCCAGCAGCTTTAGCGCCACTAGCACAGATACGCAGTATTTT. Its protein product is CASSFSATSTDTQYF.

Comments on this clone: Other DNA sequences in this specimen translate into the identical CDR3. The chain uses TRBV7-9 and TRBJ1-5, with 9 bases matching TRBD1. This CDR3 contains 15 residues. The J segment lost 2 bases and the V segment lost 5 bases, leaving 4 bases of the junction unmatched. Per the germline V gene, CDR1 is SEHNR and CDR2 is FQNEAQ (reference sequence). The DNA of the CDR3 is TGTGCCAGCAGCCCACAGGGGGCTGGCAATCAGCCCCAGCATTTT. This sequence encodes CASSPQGAGNQPQHF.

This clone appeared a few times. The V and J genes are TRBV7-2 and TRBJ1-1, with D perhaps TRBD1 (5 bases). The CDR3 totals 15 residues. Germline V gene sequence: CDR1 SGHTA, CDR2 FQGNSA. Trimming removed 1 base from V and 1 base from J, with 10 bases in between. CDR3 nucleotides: TGTGCCAGCAGCTTAGTTTTCGGGACGAACACTGAAGCTTTCTTT. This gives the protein CASSLVFGTNTEAFF.

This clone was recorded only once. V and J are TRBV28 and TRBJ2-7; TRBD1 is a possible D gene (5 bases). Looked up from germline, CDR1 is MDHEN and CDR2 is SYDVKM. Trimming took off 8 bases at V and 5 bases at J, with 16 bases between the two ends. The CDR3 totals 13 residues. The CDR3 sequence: CASWYQGRNEQYF. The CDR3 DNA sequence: TGTGCCAGCTGGTATCAGGGAAGAAACGAGCAGTACTTC.

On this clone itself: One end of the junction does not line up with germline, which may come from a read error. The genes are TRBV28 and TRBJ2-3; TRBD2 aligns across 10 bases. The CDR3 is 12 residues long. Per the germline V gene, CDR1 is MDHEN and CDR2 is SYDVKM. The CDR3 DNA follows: TGCTCTAGCGGGAGAAGTATAGATACGCAGTATTTT. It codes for CSSGRSIDTQYF.

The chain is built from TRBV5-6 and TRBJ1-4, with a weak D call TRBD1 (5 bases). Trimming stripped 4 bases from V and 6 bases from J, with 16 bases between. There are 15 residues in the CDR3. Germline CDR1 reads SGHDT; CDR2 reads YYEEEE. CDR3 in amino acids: CASSRGVYTHEKLFF. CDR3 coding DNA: TGTGCCAGCAGCCGAGGGGTCTACACTCATGAAAAACTGTTTTTT.

CDR3 sequence (DNA): TGCGCCAGCAGCTCGACAGGGCCCGGGGAGCTGTTTTTT. The encoded protein is CASSSTGPGELFF. The chain combines TRBV5-1 with TRBJ2-2, with 7 bases fitting TRBD1. CDR1 is SGHRS, CDR2 YFSETQ, per germline. This CDR3 is built from 13 residues. With 3 bases clipped from V and 6 bases from J, the junction kept 2 bases outside the gene matches.

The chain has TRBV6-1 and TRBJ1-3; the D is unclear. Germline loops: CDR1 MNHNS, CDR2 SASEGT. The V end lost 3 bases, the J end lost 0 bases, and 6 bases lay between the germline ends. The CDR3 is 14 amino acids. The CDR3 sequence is CASSDLVSGNTIYF. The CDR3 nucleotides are TGTGCCAGCAGTGATCTTGTCTCTGGAAACACCATATATTTT.

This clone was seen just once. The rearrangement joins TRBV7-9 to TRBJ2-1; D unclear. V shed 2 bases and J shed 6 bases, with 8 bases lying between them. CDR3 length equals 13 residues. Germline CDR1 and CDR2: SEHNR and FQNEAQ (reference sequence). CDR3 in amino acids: CASSLSSFNEQFF. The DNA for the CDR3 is TGTGCCAGCAGCTTAAGTTCGTTCAATGAGCAGTTCTTC. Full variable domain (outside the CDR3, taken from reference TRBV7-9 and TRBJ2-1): DTGVSQNPRHKITKRGQNVTFRCDPISEHNRLYWYRQTLGQGPEFLTYFQNEAQLEKSRLLSDRFSAERPKGSFSTLEIQRTEQGDSAMYLCASSLSSFNEQFFGPGTRLTVL.